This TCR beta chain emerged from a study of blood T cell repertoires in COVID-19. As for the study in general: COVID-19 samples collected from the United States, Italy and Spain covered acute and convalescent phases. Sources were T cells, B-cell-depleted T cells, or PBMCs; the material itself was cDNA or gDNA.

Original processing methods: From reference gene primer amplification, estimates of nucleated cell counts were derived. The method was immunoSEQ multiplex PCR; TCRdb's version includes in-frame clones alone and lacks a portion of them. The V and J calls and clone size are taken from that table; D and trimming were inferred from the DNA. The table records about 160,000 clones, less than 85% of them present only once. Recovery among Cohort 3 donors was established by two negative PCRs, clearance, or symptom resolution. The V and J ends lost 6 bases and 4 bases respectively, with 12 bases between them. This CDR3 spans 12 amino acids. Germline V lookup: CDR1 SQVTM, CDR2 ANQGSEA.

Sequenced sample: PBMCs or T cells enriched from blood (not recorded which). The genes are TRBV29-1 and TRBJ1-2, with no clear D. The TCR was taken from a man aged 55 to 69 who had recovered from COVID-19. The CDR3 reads CSVSKLGYGYTF. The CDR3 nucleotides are TGCAGCGTGTCGAAACTAGGCTATGGCTACACCTTC.